The 9 T cell receptor beta chains below were found in one sample sequenced in a study of CD8 T cells in Susac syndrome. Reverse transcription used roughly 0.5 to 1 ug RNA and random hexamers. TCRdb redid the calling of the immunoSEQ multiplex PCR reads with MiXCR, one entry per CDR3 protein. The repertoire holds more than 95,000 distinct CDR3 sequences, with more than 90% as singletons. Input material: CD4+ T cells from PBMCs. The origin of the receptors is a human donor in good health.

V usage is TRBV27 and J usage is TRBJ1-1; 10 nucleotides agree with TRBD1. Per germline, CDR1 MNHEY and CDR2 SMNVEV (reference sequence). Germline trimming cut 5 bases from V and 12 bases from J; bases unmatched to any gene: 9. CDR3 size: 13 residues. The CDR3 sequence is CASSPGQGRRTFF. The CDR3 bases are TGTGCCAGCAGTCCGGGACAGGGGAGGCGAACTTTCTTT.

The chain uses TRBV15 and TRBJ2-7, with D perhaps matching TRBD1 (5 bases). The CDR3 totals 14 residues. Between the trimmed V and J ends, which lost 3 bases and 4 bases, there was a span of 13 bases. The germline V gene has CDR1 LNHNV and CDR2 YYDKDF (reference sequence). CDR3 bases: TGTGCCACCAGCAGCCTCTTAGGGGATTACGAGCAGTACTTC. Translation gives CATSSLLGDYEQYF.

CDR3 in amino acids: CASSYPGLASAYNEQFF. The CDR3 DNA reads TGTGCCAGCAGTTACCCGGGACTAGCATCTGCGTACAATGAGCAGTTCTTC. J is TRBJ2-1 and V is TRBV2; the match to TRBD2 covers 9 bases. The ends lost 5 bases at V and 4 bases at J; junction bases unmatched: 12. There are 17 residues in the CDR3. The germline V gene encodes CDR1 SNHLY and CDR2 FYNNEI.

V is TRBV2 and J is TRBJ1-1, with 7 bases lining up with TRBD1. The germline gives CDR1 SNHLY, CDR2 FYNNEI. CDR3 length: 14 residues. With V trimmed by 2 bases and J by 6 bases, 6 bases remained unmatched. The DNA for the CDR3 is TGTGCCAGCAGTGAAATGCGGCAGGGGGCTGAAGCTTTCTTT. Encoded protein: CASSEMRQGAEAFF.

This clonotype appeared a single time. This chain links TRBV12-3 or TRBV12-4 with TRBJ2-1; TRBD1 matches at 8 bases. Unmatched junction bases numbered 6, after V lost 5 bases and J lost 6 bases. The CDR3 runs 14 residues. The CDR3 loop is CASSIRTGPNEQFF. The CDR3 DNA reads as TGTGCCAGCAGTATCCGGACAGGGCCCAATGAGCAGTTCTTC.

The V call is TRBV14, the J call TRBJ2-5; possible D gene TRBD2, 6 bases. The germline V and J ends were trimmed by 4 bases and 9 bases, with 21 bases remaining between them. Germline assignment: CDR1 SGHDN and CDR2 FVKESK. The CDR3 covers 15 residues. Written as DNA, the CDR3 is TGTGCCAGCAGCCCCGTCGGAGGGCAGGGAAGGTCCCAGTACTTC. Translation: CASSPVGGQGRSQYF.

The genes are TRBV29-1 and TRBJ2-7; D may be TRBD1 (6 bases). Germline lookup yields CDR1 SQVTM and CDR2 ANQGSEA. The CDR3 extends over 14 amino acids. V was clipped by 5 bases and J by 0 bases, with 14 bases between them. The CDR3 is CSVHSGVSSYEQYF. CDR3 nucleotides: TGCAGCGTTCATTCAGGGGTGTCCTCCTACGAGCAGTACTTC.

The chain combines TRBV3-1 with TRBJ2-6; tentatively, D is TRBD1 (6 bases). This CDR3 has 18 amino acids. Germline loops: CDR1 LGHDT, CDR2 YNNKEL (reference sequence). V lost 1 base to trimming and J lost 0 bases, with 13 bases between them. The CDR3 spells CASSQGQVRSSGANVLTF. The CDR3 coding sequence is TGTGCCAGCAGCCAAGGACAGGTCCGGAGCTCTGGGGCCAACGTCCTGACTTTC.

The genes are TRBV7-8 and TRBJ2-2; 7 nucleotides line up with TRBD1. J gave up 0 bases and V 2 bases, and 3 bases lay outside the gene matches. CDR1 is SGHVS and CDR2 is FQNEAQ in the germline V gene. This CDR3 spans 16 amino acids. The DNA of the CDR3 is TGTGCCAGCAGCTTAAGGGGACAGACGAACACCGGGGAGCTGTTTTTT. Translated, it gives CASSLRGQTNTGELFF.